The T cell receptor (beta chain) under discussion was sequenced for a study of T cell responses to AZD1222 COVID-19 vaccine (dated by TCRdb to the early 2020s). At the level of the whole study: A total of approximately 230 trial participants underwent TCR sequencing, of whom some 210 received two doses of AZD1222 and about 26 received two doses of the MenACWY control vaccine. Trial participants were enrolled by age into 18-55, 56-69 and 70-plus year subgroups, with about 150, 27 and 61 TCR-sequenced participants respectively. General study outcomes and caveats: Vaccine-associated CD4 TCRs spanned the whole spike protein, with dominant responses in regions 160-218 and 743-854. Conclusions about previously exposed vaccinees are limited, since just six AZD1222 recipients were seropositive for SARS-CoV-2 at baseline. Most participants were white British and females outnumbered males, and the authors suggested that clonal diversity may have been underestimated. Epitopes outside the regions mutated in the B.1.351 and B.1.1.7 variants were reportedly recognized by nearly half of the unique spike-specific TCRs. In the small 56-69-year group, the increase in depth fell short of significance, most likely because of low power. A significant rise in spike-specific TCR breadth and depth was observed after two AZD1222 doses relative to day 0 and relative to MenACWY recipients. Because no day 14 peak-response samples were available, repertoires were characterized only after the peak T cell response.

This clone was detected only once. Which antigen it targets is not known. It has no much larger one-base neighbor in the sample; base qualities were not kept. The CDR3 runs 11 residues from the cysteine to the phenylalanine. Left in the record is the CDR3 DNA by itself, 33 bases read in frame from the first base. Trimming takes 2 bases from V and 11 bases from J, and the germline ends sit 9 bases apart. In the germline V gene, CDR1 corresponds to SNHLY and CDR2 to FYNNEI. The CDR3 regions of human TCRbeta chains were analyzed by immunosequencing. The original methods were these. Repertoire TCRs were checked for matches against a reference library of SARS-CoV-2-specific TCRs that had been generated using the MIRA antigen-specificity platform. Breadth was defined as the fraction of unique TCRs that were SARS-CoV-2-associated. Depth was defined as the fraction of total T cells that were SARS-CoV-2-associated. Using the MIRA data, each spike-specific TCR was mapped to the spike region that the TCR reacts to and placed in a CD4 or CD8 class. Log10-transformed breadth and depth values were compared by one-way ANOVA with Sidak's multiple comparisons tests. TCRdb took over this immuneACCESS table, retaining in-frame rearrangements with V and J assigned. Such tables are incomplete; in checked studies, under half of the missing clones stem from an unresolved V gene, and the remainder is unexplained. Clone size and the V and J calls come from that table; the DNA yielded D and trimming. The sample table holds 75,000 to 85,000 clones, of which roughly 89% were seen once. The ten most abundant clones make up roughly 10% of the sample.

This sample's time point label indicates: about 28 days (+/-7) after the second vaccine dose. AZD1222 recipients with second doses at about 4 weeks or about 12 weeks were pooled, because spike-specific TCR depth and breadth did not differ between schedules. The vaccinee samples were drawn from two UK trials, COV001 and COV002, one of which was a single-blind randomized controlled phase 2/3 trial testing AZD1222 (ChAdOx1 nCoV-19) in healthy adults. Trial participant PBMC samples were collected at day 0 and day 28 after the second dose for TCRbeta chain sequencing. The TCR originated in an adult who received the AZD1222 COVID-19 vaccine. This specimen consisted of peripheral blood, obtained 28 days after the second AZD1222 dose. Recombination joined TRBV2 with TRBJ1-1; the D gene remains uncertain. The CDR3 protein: CASSERTAAFF. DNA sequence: TGTGCCAGCAGTGAACGGACTGCGGCTTTCTTT.